This TCR beta chain derives from a study of T cell responses to AZD1222 COVID-19 vaccine. For this clone: Distinct nucleotide sequences in the sample also encode this CDR3.

V was pared by 2 bases and J by 4 bases, with 6 bases of the junction left unmatched. CDR1 is MNHEY, CDR2 SVGAGI, per germline. The CDR3 is 16 residues long. The assay was immunoSEQ multiplex PCR, and TCRdb's table has in-frame clones only and misses some. This sample carries 88,000 or so clones, 70% to 90% of them seen once, and the ten largest clones take less than 5%. The receptor's source is an adult who received the AZD1222 COVID-19 vaccine. The material was peripheral blood, obtained 28 days after the second AZD1222 dose. The J gene is TRBJ1-2, the V gene TRBV6-5, with 11 bases lining up with TRBD1. CDR3 sequence: CASSYVRTGGGYGYTF. Here the CDR3 DNA reads TGTGCCAGCAGTTACGTCCGGACAGGGGGCGGCTATGGCTACACCTTC.